This T cell receptor (beta chain) appears in the sequencing data of a study of blood T cell repertoires in COVID-19. In the study overall: Donors in the United States, Italy and Spain gave samples during acute or convalescent COVID-19. Sources were T cells, B-cell-depleted T cells, or PBMCs; the material itself was cDNA or gDNA.

Original methodology: The assay estimated nucleated cells by amplifying reference gene primers. Assay: immunoSEQ multiplex PCR; the TCRdb copy retains only in-frame clones and omits some. That table furnishes V, J and clone size, whereas the DNA furnished D and trimming. The sample records around 86,000 clones, 87% being singletons. The CDR3 sequence is 15 residues long. Germline V gene data show CDR1 as SGHRS and CDR2 as YFSETQ. V was clipped by 0 bases and J by 3 bases, with 10 bases between them. The sequence derives from a woman at least 80 years old with acute or convalescent COVID-19. The sample was peripheral blood. The J gene is TRBJ2-1, the V gene TRBV5-1, with a possible D match to TRBD1 (6 bases). The CDR3 DNA is TGCGCCAGCAGCTTGGAAGGGGGAAACTACAATGAGCAGTTCTTC. This encodes CASSLEGGNYNEQFF.